The rows below give T cell receptor beta chains drawn from one sample of a study of T cells in localized non-small cell lung cancer. Repertoires were generated with immunoSEQ multiplex PCR, while TCRdb's copy carries only in-frame clones and drops some. The sample gives approximately 150,000 clones, more than 80% of which show up once; around 1.7% is in the top ten. The source material was peripheral blood, sampled before any cancer treatment. The receptors stem from an older female donor with stage I lung adenocarcinoma. CDR3s include the opening cysteine and the closing phenylalanine or tryptophan. Each record gives: J gene, V gene, clone size, D gene, CDR3 protein, CDR3 DNA. A D gene is named only where the DNA matches it firmly. Only some rows state a clone size, as once, few, many or a class for expanded clones.

J gene: TRBJ2-5
V gene: TRBV6-1
clone size: .
D gene: .
CDR3 protein: CASSNGNQWETQYF
CDR3 DNA: TGTGCCAGCAGTAACGGGAATCAGTGGGAGACCCAGTACTTC

J gene: TRBJ2-7
V gene: TRBV7-6
clone size: .
D gene: TRBD2
CDR3 protein: CASSLVPGGSGSEQYF
CDR3 DNA: TGTGCCAGCAGCTTAGTTCCGGGAGGGTCGGGTTCCGAGCAGTACTTC

J gene: TRBJ2-3
V gene: TRBV19
clone size: once
D gene: TRBD1
CDR3 protein: CASSMNRGMPDTQYF
CDR3 DNA: TGTGCCAGTAGTATGAACAGGGGGATGCCAGATACGCAGTATTTT

J gene: TRBJ2-5
V gene: TRBV7-9
clone size: .
D gene: .
CDR3 protein: CASSPRLIGAETQYF
CDR3 DNA: TGTGCCAGCAGCCCGCGGTTGATAGGGGCAGAGACCCAGTACTTC

J gene: TRBJ2-1
V gene: TRBV21-1
clone size: .
D gene: .
CDR3 protein: CARGGAGGYNEQFF
CDR3 DNA: TGTGCCAGGGGGGGAGCGGGAGGGTACAATGAGCAGTTCTTC

J gene: TRBJ1-5
V gene: TRBV2
clone size: .
D gene: TRBD1
CDR3 protein: CASGDRGGNQPQHF
CDR3 DNA: TGTGCCAGCGGGGACAGGGGTGGCAATCAGCCCCAGCATTTT

J gene: TRBJ1-1
V gene: TRBV27
clone size: .
D gene: .
CDR3 protein: CASSFSRAPGGTEAFF
CDR3 DNA: TGTGCCAGCAGTTTTAGTAGGGCCCCGGGAGGCACTGAAGCTTTCTTT

J gene: TRBJ2-2
V gene: TRBV9
clone size: .
D gene: .
CDR3 protein: CASSSRVASVSGELFF
CDR3 DNA: TGTGCCAGCAGCTCTAGAGTAGCGAGCGTCTCCGGGGAGCTGTTTTTT

J gene: TRBJ2-5
V gene: TRBV5-4
clone size: .
D gene: TRBD1
CDR3 protein: CASSSRGPRETQYF
CDR3 DNA: TGTGCCAGCAGCTCCAGGGGGCCGCGAGAGACCCAGTACTTC

J gene: TRBJ2-1
V gene: TRBV5-6
clone size: .
D gene: TRBD2
CDR3 protein: CASRFRTSGSVNEQFF
CDR3 DNA: TGTGCCAGCAGATTTCGGACTAGCGGGAGTGTAAATGAGCAGTTCTTC

J gene: TRBJ2-7
V gene: TRBV5-1
clone size: .
D gene: .
CDR3 protein: CASSLDGKTYEQYF
CDR3 DNA: TGCGCCAGCAGCTTGGACGGCAAGACCTACGAGCAGTACTTC

J gene: TRBJ1-2
V gene: TRBV28
clone size: .
D gene: .
CDR3 protein: CASWGLGTNYGYTF
CDR3 DNA: TGTGCCAGCTGGGGGCTGGGGACGAACTATGGCTACACCTTC

J gene: TRBJ2-1
V gene: TRBV15
clone size: .
D gene: .
CDR3 protein: CATSRGQTNEQFF
CDR3 DNA: TGTGCCACCAGCAGAGGGCAGACCAATGAGCAGTTCTTC

J gene: TRBJ2-3
V gene: TRBV27
clone size: .
D gene: TRBD2
CDR3 protein: CASRADAGGRAARSTDTQYF
CDR3 DNA: TGTGCCAGCAGAGCCGACGCGGGCGGGAGGGCCGCTCGAAGCACAGATACGCAGTATTTT

J gene: TRBJ1-5
V gene: TRBV19
clone size: .
D gene: .
CDR3 protein: CASSPSTVRGYQPQHF
CDR3 DNA: TGTGCCAGTAGTCCCTCTACCGTCAGGGGTTATCAGCCCCAGCATTTT

J gene: TRBJ1-4
V gene: TRBV9
clone size: .
D gene: .
CDR3 protein: CASSESSTANEKLFF
CDR3 DNA: TGTGCCAGCAGCGAATCGTCGACGGCTAATGAAAAACTGTTTTTT

J gene: TRBJ2-2
V gene: TRBV28
clone size: .
D gene: TRBD2
CDR3 protein: CASAGYGGVDTGELFF
CDR3 DNA: TGTGCCAGCGCCGGGTACGGGGGGGTGGACACCGGGGAGCTGTTTTTT

J gene: TRBJ1-1
V gene: TRBV30
clone size: .
D gene: .
CDR3 protein: CAWSSSPRAFF
CDR3 DNA: TGTGCCTGGAGCTCCTCTCCCCGAGCTTTCTTT

J gene: TRBJ2-3
V gene: TRBV5-1
clone size: .
D gene: .
CDR3 protein: CATHTGDLGTDTQYF
CDR3 DNA: TGCGCCACCCATACTGGGGACTTGGGGACAGATACGCAGTATTTT

J gene: TRBJ2-2
V gene: TRBV29-1
clone size: .
D gene: TRBD2
CDR3 protein: CSVEDPASGSSLTGELFF
CDR3 DNA: TGCAGCGTTGAAGATCCGGCTAGCGGGAGTAGCTTAACCGGGGAGCTGTTTTTT

J gene: TRBJ2-7
V gene: TRBV5-4
clone size: once
D gene: .
CDR3 protein: CASSLGTPQAYEQYF
CDR3 DNA: TGTGCCAGCAGCTTGGGGACCCCGCAGGCCTACGAGCAGTACTTC

J gene: TRBJ1-1
V gene: TRBV6-5
clone size: .
D gene: .
CDR3 protein: CASSYSGETNTEAFF
CDR3 DNA: TGTGCCAGCAGTTACTCGGGGGAGACGAACACTGAAGCTTTCTTT

J gene: TRBJ2-7
V gene: TRBV18
clone size: .
D gene: TRBD1
CDR3 protein: CASSPGTGTTYEQYF
CDR3 DNA: TGTGCCAGCTCACCCGGGACAGGAACCACCTACGAGCAGTACTTC

J gene: TRBJ1-2
V gene: TRBV29-1
clone size: .
D gene: .
CDR3 protein: CSVGNNYGYTF
CDR3 DNA: TGCAGCGTTGGGAATAACTATGGCTACACCTTC

J gene: TRBJ2-1
V gene: TRBV2
clone size: .
D gene: TRBD2
CDR3 protein: CASRGITSGSGYEQFF
CDR3 DNA: TGTGCCAGCAGAGGGATAACTAGCGGGAGTGGGTATGAGCAGTTCTTC

J gene: TRBJ2-1
V gene: TRBV7-8
clone size: few
D gene: .
CDR3 protein: CASSLRDRSSYNEQFF
CDR3 DNA: TGTGCCAGCAGCTTACGAGACAGGAGCTCCTACAATGAGCAGTTCTTC

J gene: TRBJ2-7
V gene: TRBV28
clone size: .
D gene: .
CDR3 protein: CASSSTGRGYEQYF
CDR3 DNA: TGTGCCAGCAGCTCTACGGGCAGGGGCTACGAGCAGTACTTC

J gene: TRBJ1-5
V gene: TRBV27
clone size: .
D gene: TRBD1
CDR3 protein: CASSLDRGHQPQHF
CDR3 DNA: TGTGCCAGCAGTCTGGACAGGGGCCATCAGCCCCAGCATTTT

J gene: TRBJ2-7
V gene: TRBV4-1
clone size: .
D gene: TRBD2
CDR3 protein: CASSRELAGVYEQYF
CDR3 DNA: TGCGCCAGCAGCCGAGAGCTAGCGGGGGTTTACGAGCAGTACTTC

J gene: TRBJ2-5
V gene: TRBV7-2
clone size: .
D gene: TRBD2
CDR3 protein: CASSPMWTSGRYQETQYF
CDR3 DNA: TGTGCCAGCAGCCCCATGTGGACTAGCGGACGGTACCAAGAGACCCAGTACTTC

J gene: TRBJ1-2
V gene: TRBV27
clone size: once
D gene: TRBD1
CDR3 protein: CASSFLKTGANYGYTF
CDR3 DNA: TGTGCCAGCAGTTTCCTCAAGACAGGGGCCAACTATGGCTACACCTTC

J gene: TRBJ2-3
V gene: TRBV11-2
clone size: .
D gene: TRBD2
CDR3 protein: CASSPGLAETQYF
CDR3 DNA: TGTGCCAGCAGCCCGGGACTAGCGGAGACGCAGTATTTT

J gene: TRBJ1-4
V gene: TRBV5-1
clone size: .
D gene: .
CDR3 protein: CASTTGLGGEKLFF
CDR3 DNA: TGCGCCAGTACTACGGGGCTGGGGGGTGAAAAACTGTTTTTT

J gene: TRBJ1-1
V gene: TRBV9
clone size: .
D gene: TRBD1
CDR3 protein: CASSVVGQGVEAFF
CDR3 DNA: TGTGCCAGCAGCGTAGTTGGACAGGGGGTTGAAGCTTTCTTT

J gene: TRBJ1-5
V gene: TRBV28
clone size: .
D gene: .
CDR3 protein: CASSLYKGLQPQHF
CDR3 DNA: TGTGCCAGCAGTTTATATAAGGGGCTTCAGCCCCAGCATTTT

J gene: TRBJ1-4
V gene: TRBV5-1
clone size: once
D gene: .
CDR3 protein: CASSLDPGMKEKLFF
CDR3 DNA: TGCGCCAGCAGCTTGGATCCGGGAATGAAAGAAAAACTGTTTTTT

J gene: TRBJ1-3
V gene: TRBV5-8
clone size: .
D gene: .
CDR3 protein: CASSFFTGYF
CDR3 DNA: TGTGCCAGCAGCTTTTTTACAGGATATTTT

J gene: TRBJ1-2
V gene: TRBV4-2
clone size: .
D gene: .
CDR3 protein: CASSQDLRANYGYTF
CDR3 DNA: TGTGCCAGCAGCCAAGATCTCAGAGCTAACTATGGCTACACCTTC

J gene: TRBJ2-7
V gene: TRBV5-4
clone size: .
D gene: .
CDR3 protein: CASSREGGMSHEQYF
CDR3 DNA: TGTGCCAGCAGTCGTGAAGGGGGTATGAGCCACGAGCAGTACTTC

J gene: TRBJ1-3
V gene: TRBV2
clone size: .
D gene: TRBD1
CDR3 protein: CASSEEVGGHTIYF
CDR3 DNA: TGTGCCAGCAGTGAGGAGGTAGGGGGCCACACCATATATTTT

J gene: TRBJ2-7
V gene: TRBV27
clone size: .
D gene: .
CDR3 protein: CASSLLRAGLSYEQYF
CDR3 DNA: TGTGCCAGCAGTTTATTAAGAGCGGGTCTCTCCTACGAGCAGTACTTC

J gene: TRBJ2-1
V gene: TRBV7-6
clone size: .
D gene: .
CDR3 protein: CASSLARGSNEQFF
CDR3 DNA: TGTGCCAGCAGCTTAGCGAGGGGCAGCAATGAGCAGTTCTTC

J gene: TRBJ2-7
V gene: TRBV2
clone size: .
D gene: .
CDR3 protein: CASSDGSAYEQYF
CDR3 DNA: TGTGCCAGCAGTGACGGGTCCGCCTACGAGCAGTACTTC

J gene: TRBJ2-5
V gene: TRBV7-7
clone size: .
D gene: .
CDR3 protein: CASSLGGSQETQYF
CDR3 DNA: TGTGCCAGCAGCCTAGGGGGTAGCCAAGAGACCCAGTACTTC

J gene: TRBJ1-1
V gene: TRBV5-1
clone size: .
D gene: .
CDR3 protein: CASSLGMNTEAFF
CDR3 DNA: TGCGCCAGCAGCTTGGGGATGAACACTGAAGCTTTCTTT

J gene: TRBJ2-5
V gene: TRBV5-4
clone size: .
D gene: TRBD2
CDR3 protein: CASSLQSSGQETQYF
CDR3 DNA: TGTGCCAGCAGCTTGCAGTCTAGCGGTCAAGAGACCCAGTACTTC

J gene: TRBJ2-7
V gene: TRBV5-1
clone size: once
D gene: .
CDR3 protein: CASSPQWAEAGYEQYF
CDR3 DNA: TGCGCCAGCAGCCCCCAGTGGGCGGAGGCCGGCTACGAGCAGTACTTC

J gene: TRBJ1-2
V gene: TRBV4-2
clone size: once
D gene: TRBD1
CDR3 protein: CASSGGQGANLYGYTF
CDR3 DNA: TGTGCCAGCAGCGGGGGACAGGGGGCAAACCTATATGGCTACACCTTC

J gene: TRBJ2-7
V gene: TRBV6-1
clone size: .
D gene: .
CDR3 protein: CASRAGTSFEQYF
CDR3 DNA: TGTGCCAGCAGAGCCGGGACTTCGTTCGAGCAGTACTTC

J gene: TRBJ2-3
V gene: TRBV2
clone size: few
D gene: .
CDR3 protein: CASSTAKVTQYF
CDR3 DNA: TGTGCCAGCAGTACAGCAAAGGTGACGCAGTATTTT

J gene: TRBJ2-7
V gene: TRBV5-1
clone size: .
D gene: .
CDR3 protein: CASNGGRAKGEQYF
CDR3 DNA: TGCGCCAGCAACGGAGGCCGGGCGAAAGGCGAGCAGTACTTC

J gene: TRBJ1-4
V gene: TRBV5-1
clone size: .
D gene: .
CDR3 protein: CASSQGRATNEKLFF
CDR3 DNA: TGCGCCAGCAGCCAGGGGAGAGCAACTAATGAAAAACTGTTTTTT

J gene: TRBJ1-4
V gene: TRBV5-6
clone size: .
D gene: .
CDR3 protein: CASSPRGLTNEKLFF
CDR3 DNA: TGTGCCAGCAGCCCTAGAGGGTTGACTAATGAAAAACTGTTTTTT

J gene: TRBJ1-1
V gene: TRBV5-1
clone size: few
D gene: .
CDR3 protein: CASRGQNTEAFF
CDR3 DNA: TGCGCCAGCAGGGGACAGAACACTGAAGCTTTCTTT

J gene: TRBJ2-7
V gene: TRBV10-3
clone size: .
D gene: .
CDR3 protein: CAINTGFGEQYF
CDR3 DNA: TGTGCCATCAATACGGGGTTCGGCGAGCAGTACTTC

J gene: TRBJ1-2
V gene: TRBV18
clone size: .
D gene: .
CDR3 protein: CASSPSGQNYGYTF
CDR3 DNA: TGTGCCAGCTCACCTTCAGGACAGAACTATGGCTACACCTTC

J gene: TRBJ2-4
V gene: TRBV29-1
clone size: .
D gene: .
CDR3 protein: CSVGQGLAKNIQYF
CDR3 DNA: TGCAGCGTTGGGCAGGGACTGGCCAAAAACATTCAGTACTTC